This TCR beta chain was captured by sequencing in a study of CD8+CD57+ T cells in acquired aplastic anemia. Study at large: Sorted CD4+ and CD8+ cells yielded roughly 3.2 ug of DNA on average. The study, taken as a whole, reports: In common between the patients and the controls were twenty-nine CD8+ CDR3 sequences. Between patients and controls, CD8+ Simpson's diversity did not vary significantly.

Within the sample, this clonotype is medium-sized (0.01 to 0.1%). The antigen is undetermined. V lost 2 bases and J lost 12, with 8 bases in between. The CDR3 extends over 12 amino acids. CDR1 SGHVS and CDR2 FQNEAQ come from the germline V gene. Template material for TCR beta VDJ and CDR3 profiling consisted of genomic DNA. MiXCR, run by TCRdb on the reads, gives a single entry per CDR3 protein. The sample carries 150,000 to 200,000 distinct CDR3 sequences, around 48% recorded once. Patients picked for sequencing had shown CD8+CD57+ cell expansion detected by flow cytometry. Patients uniformly had severe acquired aplastic anemia.

V gene TRBV7-8 combines with J gene TRBJ1-6; no definite D call. This clonotype originated in a human donor with aplastic anemia. Sequences were obtained from sorted CD4+, CD8+, or CD8+CD57+ T cells (not recorded which) from PBMCs. The CDR3 DNA sequence: TGTGCCAGCAGCTTAACGGCAGGACCCCTCCACTTT. It is translated as CASSLTAGPLHF.